The 29 T cell receptor beta chains reported below all come from one sample, sequenced in a study of OX40 agonist ivuxolimab in advanced cancers. TCRdb's table, derived via immunoSEQ multiplex PCR, lists solely in-frame clones and lacks some. The table has just over 70,000 clones, 65% to 85% seen once. The sequenced sample was CD4+ or CD8+ T cells sorted from blood, obtained in a trial of the OX40 agonist ivuxolimab. Every receptor here comes from an adult with an advanced solid tumor such as melanoma, head and neck, liver or kidney cancer.

CDR3 nucleotide sequence: TGTGCCAGCAGCTTAACAGGGGCAGACTATGGCTACACCTTC. Encoded protein: CASSLTGADYGYTF. The chain recombines TRBV11-3 with TRBJ1-2, with 7 bases aligning to TRBD1. The CDR3 has 14 amino acids. CDR1 is SGHNT and CDR2 is YENEEA in the germline V gene. V trimming: 2 bases; J trimming: 3 bases; junction bases outside the gene matches: 3.

This chain links TRBV27 with TRBJ2-3, with 11 bases lining up with TRBD2. The ends lost 5 bases at V and 1 base at J; junction bases unmatched: 8. Germline V gene lookup returns CDR1 MNHEY and CDR2 SMNVEV (reference sequence). CDR3 length: 17 amino acids. The CDR3 loop is CASSPRLAGRGTDTQYF. For the CDR3, the DNA is TGTGCCAGCAGTCCACGACTAGCGGGGAGAGGCACAGATACGCAGTATTTT.

The rearrangement joins TRBV19 to TRBJ2-1; 9 bases align to TRBD2. The length of the CDR3 is 13 residues. V gave up 7 bases and J gave up 12 bases; unmatched junction bases: 10. Germline CDR1 reads LNHDA; CDR2 reads SQIVND (reference sequence). DNA for the CDR3: TGTGCCAGTATAGCTGGTAGCGGGGGCCCGCAGTTCTTC. It translates to CASIAGSGGPQFF.

V gene TRBV25-1 combines with J gene TRBJ2-1; 7 bases match TRBD1. This CDR3 region has 16 residues. V gave up 10 bases and J gave up 3 bases; unmatched junction bases: 15. The V gene's germline CDR1 is MGHDK and CDR2 SYGVNS. The CDR3 nucleotides are TGTGCCACCAAGGGGGATGTGGGGACAGTCTACAATGAGCAGTTCTTC. Amino acid sequence: CATKGDVGTVYNEQFF. Full variable domain (rest looked up from reference TRBV25-1 and TRBJ2-1): EADIYQTPRYLVIGTGKKITLECSQTMGHDKMYWYQQDPGMELHLIHYSYGVNSTEKGDLSSESTVSRIRTEHFPLTLESARPSHTSQYLCATKGDVGTVYNEQFFGPGTRLTVL.

The chain recombines TRBV10-3 with TRBJ1-1; TRBD1 aligns across 7 bases. This CDR3 region has 14 residues. V gave up 6 bases and J gave up 3 bases; unmatched junction bases: 7. Germline V gene lookup returns CDR1 ENHRY and CDR2 SYGVKD. CDR3 nucleotides: TGTGCCATCAGCTTTACAGGGGATGACACTGAAGCTTTCTTT. This codes for CAISFTGDDTEAFF.

This clone appeared a single time. An end of the junction does not agree with germline; a read error may underlie this. This chain uses TRBV7-7 with TRBJ2-3; no clear D gene. This CDR3 comprises 16 residues. Germline loops: CDR1 SSHAT, CDR2 FNYEAQ (reference sequence). CDR3 coding DNA: TGTGCTAGCAGCTTCGGACGGACCTGGGGCACAGATACGCAGTATTTT. Its protein product is CASSFGRTWGTDTQYF. The full variable domain, with the rest looked up from reference TRBV7-7 and TRBJ2-3, is GAGVSQSPRYKVTKRGQDVTLRCDPISSHATLYWYQQALGQGPEFLTYFNYEAQPDKSGLPSDRFSAERPEGSISTLTIQRTEQRDSAMYRCASSFGRTWGTDTQYFGPGTRLTVL.

This clone was counted between two and nine times. This rearrangement joins TRBV4-3 to TRBJ2-5, with D possibly TRBD2 on 5 matching bases. Germline V gene data show CDR1 as LGHNA and CDR2 as YSLEER. Trimming left V 1 base short and J 8 bases short, with 11 bases between. The CDR3 is 13 amino acids. The CDR3: CASSQGPSGTQYF. The CDR3 DNA reads as TGCGCCAGCAGCCAAGGGCCAAGCGGTACCCAGTACTTC.

This clone was detected only a few times. The rearrangement links TRBV6-5 to TRBJ1-5, with unresolved D. Germline V CDR1 and CDR2: MNHEY, SVGAGI. This CDR3 comprises 16 residues. V lost 0 bases and J 3 bases, leaving 12 bases between the germline ends. Here the CDR3 reads CASSYSASALNQPQHF. In DNA, the CDR3 is TGTGCCAGCAGTTACTCTGCATCGGCTCTCAATCAGCCCCAGCATTTT.

The J gene is TRBJ2-1, the V gene TRBV9, with TRBD1 matching 7 bases. V lost 4 bases, J lost 0 bases, and 4 bases stayed unmatched. The CDR3 covers 15 residues. Germline CDR1 is SGDLS and CDR2 is YYNGEE. CDR3 residues: CASSSQGSSYNEQFF. CDR3 bases: TGTGCCAGCAGCTCACAGGGGAGCTCCTACAATGAGCAGTTCTTC.

This chain connects TRBV30 to TRBJ2-5; 10 nucleotides line up with TRBD2. Trimming took 3 bases from V and 1 from J; bases not matched to a gene: 8. Germline V gene lookup returns CDR1 GTSNPN and CDR2 SVGIG (reference sequence). The CDR3 runs 16 residues. This CDR3 reads CAWRVLAGGAQETQYF. The CDR3 coding sequence is TGTGCCTGGAGGGTCTTAGCGGGGGGAGCCCAAGAGACCCAGTACTTC.

The rearrangement joins TRBV4-3 to TRBJ1-1, with D perhaps matching TRBD1 (6 bases). This CDR3 is 15 amino acids long. From germline, CDR1 is LGHNA and CDR2 YSLEER. Trimming left V 3 bases short and J 3 bases short, with 14 bases between. The CDR3 sequence: CASSHLTSGDTEAFF. The DNA for the CDR3 is TGCGCCAGCAGCCATTTGACCTCAGGGGACACTGAAGCTTTCTTT.

The chain employs TRBV27 and TRBJ1-1, with 7 bases aligning to TRBD1. The germline CDR1 and CDR2 sequences are MNHEY and SMNVEV (reference sequence). J gave up 4 bases and V 2 bases, and 1 base lay outside the gene matches. The CDR3 loop spans 13 amino acids. CDR3 nucleotide sequence: TGTGCCAGCAGTTTAAACAGGGGCACTGAAGCTTTCTTT. This translates into CASSLNRGTEAFF.

The V gene is TRBV11-2, the J gene TRBJ2-5; TRBD1 or TRBD2 may be the D gene (6 bases each). CDR3 size: 16 residues. V gave up 1 base and J gave up 6 bases, with 18 bases separating them. CDR1 SGHAT and CDR2 FQNNGV come from the germline V gene. The CDR3 sequence: CASSLGAGAGGKTQYF. The CDR3 DNA reads as TGTGCCAGCAGCTTAGGAGCCGGGGCCGGGGGCAAGACCCAGTACTTC. Using reference TRBV11-2 and TRBJ2-5 for the parts outside the CDR3, the full variable domain is EAGVAQSPRYKIIEKRQSVAFWCNPISGHATLYWYQQILGQGPKLLIQFQNNGVVDDSQLPKDRFSAERLKGVDSTLKIQPAKLEDSAVYLCASSLGAGAGGKTQYFGPGTRLLVL.

This clone occurred once. CDR3 in amino acids: CASSSPPDPEAETQYF. In DNA form, the CDR3 reads TGTGCCAGCAGCTCCCCTCCGGACCCTGAGGCAGAGACCCAGTACTTC. The chain recombines TRBV5-6 with TRBJ2-5; D gene unclear. In germline, CDR1 is SGHDT, CDR2 YYEEEE. The CDR3 has 16 amino acids. With 3 bases removed from V and 4 bases from J, the gap between germline ends came to 19 bases. Variable domain in full (rest from reference TRBV5-6 and TRBJ2-5): DAGVTQSPTHLIKTRGQQVTLRCSPKSGHDTVSWYQQALGQGPQFIFQYYEEEERQRGNFPDRFSGHQFPNYSSELNVNALLLGDSALYLCASSSPPDPEAETQYFGPGTRLLVL.

The gene calls are TRBV10-3 and TRBJ1-1, with D possibly matching TRBD1 (5 bases). CDR1 and CDR2 (germline): ENHRY, SYGVKD. The CDR3 has 14 amino acids. V was trimmed by 5 bases and J by 1 base, leaving 11 bases between them. This CDR3 reads CAISPGTRNTEAFF. The CDR3 DNA follows: TGTGCCATCAGTCCTGGGACGCGGAACACTGAAGCTTTCTTT.

The gene calls are TRBV11-2 and TRBJ2-7; TRBD1 aligns across 8 bases. Germline V gives CDR1 SGHAT, CDR2 FQNNGV. With 5 bases clipped from V and 7 bases from J, the junction kept 10 bases outside the gene matches. This CDR3 is built from 14 residues. In DNA, the CDR3 is TGTGCCAGCAGCACAGGACAGGGCAGAGGTGAGCAGTACTTC. Amino acid sequence: CASSTGQGRGEQYF.

The rearrangement joins TRBV18 to TRBJ1-5, with D possibly being TRBD1 (6 bases). The CDR3 extends over 15 amino acids. V was pared by 1 base and J by 1 base, with 8 bases between. Germline loops: CDR1 KGHSH, CDR2 LQKENI. The CDR3 nucleotides are TGTGCCAGCTCACCACTGGACAGAAGCAATCAGCCCCAGCATTTT. Its translation is CASSPLDRSNQPQHF.

This clone showed up just once. The chain employs TRBV28 and TRBJ1-2; TRBD1 might be the D (5 bases). Trimming cost V 5 bases and J 5 bases, with 12 bases left between them. CDR3 length: 13 amino acids. Germline CDR1 and CDR2: MDHEN and SYDVKM. CDR3 DNA: TGTGCCAGCAGTCCTAGTGGGGGTTATGGCTACACCTTC. It specifies CASSPSGGYGYTF.

The gene calls are TRBV27 and TRBJ1-1; TRBD1 might be the D (5 bases). The CDR3 sequence is 17 residues long. The V end lost 3 bases, the J end lost 0 bases, and 17 bases lay between the germline ends. Germline values: CDR1 MNHEY, CDR2 SMNVEV (reference sequence). The CDR3 spells CASSFYLPGTMNTEAFF. The CDR3 DNA follows: TGTGCCAGCAGTTTTTACTTGCCGGGGACGATGAACACTGAAGCTTTCTTT.

V gene TRBV30 combines with J gene TRBJ2-3; D is perhaps TRBD1 or TRBD2 (5 bases each). Trimming pared 3 bases from V and 10 bases from J, leaving 11 bases between. The CDR3 is 11 amino acids. Germline V gene lookup returns CDR1 GTSNPN and CDR2 SVGIG (reference sequence). CDR3 DNA: TGTGCCTGGAGGAGGGGATTCGCGCAGTATTTT. Translating it yields CAWRRGFAQYF.

The rearrangement joins TRBV2 to TRBJ1-5, with TRBD1 as a possible D gene (5 bases). Trimming cost V 3 bases and J 5 bases, with 8 bases left between them. The CDR3 contains 13 residues. Germline CDR1 reads SNHLY; CDR2 reads FYNNEI. The CDR3 protein is CASSDSRDQPQHF. The CDR3 coding sequence is TGTGCCAGCAGTGATTCCAGGGATCAGCCCCAGCATTTT.

The gene calls are TRBV27 and TRBJ2-6, with D unclear. Trimming stripped 10 bases from V and 0 bases from J, with 13 bases between. Germline CDR1 and CDR2: MNHEY and SMNVEV (reference sequence). The CDR3 is made up of 15 amino acids. The DNA for the CDR3 is TGTGCCACCTCCACCCGGGCCTCTGGGGCCAACGTCCTGACTTTC. Its translation: CATSTRASGANVLTF.

This clone has just one count. The V and J genes are TRBV7-3 and TRBJ1-2; 8 nucleotides align to TRBD1. The V and J ends lost 5 bases and 7 bases, in that order; junction bases with no gene match: 9. The CDR3 runs 14 residues. Germline-derived CDR1 and CDR2 are SGHTA and FQGTGA. The CDR3 DNA is TGTGCCAGCAGCCCCGGACAGGGAGAGTTTGGCTACACCTTC. Protein product: CASSPGQGEFGYTF. Full variable domain (outside the CDR3, taken from reference TRBV7-3 and TRBJ1-2): GAGVSQTPSNKVTEKGKYVELRCDPISGHTALYWYRQSLGQGPEFLIYFQGTGAADDSGLPNDRFFAVRPEGSVSTLKIQRTERGDSAVYLCASSPGQGEFGYTFGSGTRLTVV.

The chain combines TRBV7-8 with TRBJ2-7, with D possibly matching TRBD2 (5 bases). Deletions cut 2 bases from V and 7 bases from J, with 12 bases between. The CDR3 length is 13 residues. Looked up from germline, CDR1 is SGHVS and CDR2 is FQNEAQ. CDR3 DNA: TGTGCCAGCAGCTTACCCCAACGGGGTGAGCAGTACTTC. This gives the protein CASSLPQRGEQYF.

The chain joins TRBV5-1 to TRBJ2-6, with 7 nucleotides matching TRBD1. V lost 4 bases and J lost 2; bases outside the gene matches: 6. The CDR3 extends over 16 amino acids. Germline V gene lookup returns CDR1 SGHRS and CDR2 YFSETQ. CDR3 bases: TGCGCCAGCAGCCTTACCACAGGGGCTGGGGCCAACGTCCTGACTTTC. Amino acid sequence: CASSLTTGAGANVLTF.

The chain uses TRBV7-2 and TRBJ1-1; D is unclear. Germline values: CDR1 SGHTA, CDR2 FQGNSA. V was trimmed by 5 bases and J by 0 bases, leaving 10 bases between them. The CDR3 extends over 14 amino acids. In DNA, the CDR3 is TGTGCCAGCAGCCCCAGAACGATGAACACTGAAGCTTTCTTT. Translated, it gives CASSPRTMNTEAFF.

The chain links TRBV30 to TRBJ1-5, with D unclear. Germline lookup yields CDR1 GTSNPN and CDR2 SVGIG (reference sequence). The CDR3 is 15 amino acids. Trimming took off 1 base at V and 6 bases at J, with 16 bases between the two ends. This CDR3 is CAWSARVGRFQPQHF. CDR3 nucleotide sequence: TGTGCCTGGAGTGCACGGGTCGGGAGGTTTCAGCCCCAGCATTTT.

This chain joins TRBV29-1 and TRBJ2-5; D is undetermined. Per the germline V gene, CDR1 is SQVTM and CDR2 is ANQGSEA. The CDR3 is 13 amino acids. Deletions cut 3 bases from V and 3 bases from J, with 11 bases between. The DNA of the CDR3 is TGCAGCGTTGATATTGATGCGGAAGAGACCCAGTACTTC. This gives the protein CSVDIDAEETQYF.

In DNA, the CDR3 is TGTGCCAGTAGTATAGGGAACGCGGGGGGCGAGCGCACTGAAGCTTTCTTT. Its protein product is CASSIGNAGGERTEAFF. This sequence joins TRBV19 and TRBJ1-1; possible D gene TRBD1, 6 bases. From germline, CDR1 is LNHDA and CDR2 SQIVND (reference sequence). CDR3 length: 17 residues. Trimming took 1 base from V and 4 from J, leaving 19 bases between them.